Presented here are 28 T cell receptor beta chains from one specimen sequenced in a study of blood T cell repertoires in COVID-19. Measured with immunoSEQ multiplex PCR; TCRdb has only the in-frame clones, and not every one. The table lists some 260,000 clones, around 90% of them singletons, with around 0.7% in the top ten. The sequenced sample consisted of peripheral blood. The source is a human donor in a cohort sampled during active COVID-19.

V and J are TRBV4-1 and TRBJ2-7, with 11 bases identical to TRBD2. Losses at the gene ends were 3 bases for V and 4 bases for J; bases not matched to a gene: 8. This CDR3 comprises 16 residues. From germline, CDR1 is MGHRA and CDR2 YSYEKL. CDR3 nucleotides: TGCGCCAGCAGCCAGGAGACTAGCGGGACCTCTTACGAGCAGTACTTC. Its translation: CASSQETSGTSYEQYF.

This clone was picked up a small number of times. The CDR3 region is CASSPPRGNTIYF. The CDR3, as DNA: TGTGCCAGCAGCCCCCCGCGCGGAAACACCATATATTTT. The V gene is TRBV9, the J gene TRBJ1-3; no reliable D call. Looked up from germline, CDR1 is SGDLS and CDR2 is YYNGEE. V was clipped by 4 bases and J by 4 bases, with 9 bases between them. The CDR3 length is 13 residues.

The genes are TRBV15 and TRBJ2-5; 8 positions match TRBD2. Germline CDR1 LNHNV, CDR2 YYDKDF (reference sequence). The CDR3 sequence is 15 residues long. The trim removed 0 bases at V and 1 base at J, leaving 1 base unmatched. The CDR3 bases are TGTGCCACCAGCAGAGACGGGGGGGGCCAAGAGACCCAGTACTTC. The encoded protein is CATSRDGGGQETQYF.

The chain recombines TRBV6-5 with TRBJ2-2; D is uncertain. Trimming shortened V by 5 bases and J by 1 base, and 8 bases separated the two germline ends. The CDR3 loop spans 14 amino acids. Germline V gene lookup returns CDR1 MNHEY and CDR2 SVGAGI. CDR3 sequence: CASSISVNTGELFF. CDR3 DNA sequence: TGTGCCAGCAGTATCTCAGTGAACACCGGGGAGCTGTTTTTT.

The rearrangement joins TRBV6-2 or TRBV6-3 to TRBJ1-5; weak D call: TRBD1 (5 bases). This CDR3 contains 12 residues. Trimming took off 0 bases at V and 15 bases at J, with 12 bases between the two ends. Germline V gene data show CDR1 as MNHEY and CDR2 as SVGEGT. This CDR3 is CASSYSTLDRHF. The CDR3 DNA reads as TGTGCCAGCAGTTACTCGACGCTAGACAGGCATTTT.

The genes are TRBV6-2 or TRBV6-3 and TRBJ1-2, with TRBD1 matching over 7 bases. CDR1 and CDR2 from the germline V gene are MNHEY and SVGEGT. J lost 0 bases, V lost 3 bases, and 1 base had no gene match. The CDR3 is 14 residues long. The CDR3 protein is CASSYGTANYGYTF. As DNA, the CDR3 is TGTGCCAGCAGTTATGGGACAGCTAACTATGGCTACACCTTC.

The rearrangement joins TRBV25-1 to TRBJ2-7, with 7 bases that match TRBD1. V gave up 5 bases and J gave up 6 bases; unmatched junction bases: 7. The CDR3 spans 13 residues. Looked up from germline, CDR1 is MGHDK and CDR2 is SYGVNS. The CDR3 bases are TGTGCCAGCAGTCGACAGGGCTATGGCGAGCAGTACTTC. Encoded protein: CASSRQGYGEQYF.

CDR3 nucleotides: TGTGCCAGTAGCCCTCAGGGGGGACAGGGATACTACGAGCAGTACTTC. Translated, it gives CASSPQGGQGYYEQYF. The genes are TRBV19 and TRBJ2-7; 9 bases line up with TRBD1. The germline CDR1 and CDR2 sequences are LNHDA and SQIVND (reference sequence). The CDR3 length is 16 residues. The V and J ends lost 6 bases and 3 bases, in that order; junction bases with no gene match: 12.

The chain joins TRBV28 to TRBJ2-7; maybe TRBD1 (6 bases). Germline CDR1 MDHEN, CDR2 SYDVKM. The CDR3 extends over 16 amino acids. Between the trimmed V and J ends, which lost 6 bases and 2 bases, there was a span of 20 bases. The CDR3 nucleotides read TGTGCCAGCAGGGAGCAGGGGACCGTTCTCGCCTACGAGCAGTACTTC. It specifies CASREQGTVLAYEQYF.

The CDR3 protein is CAWRTGQGNTIYF. In nucleotides, the CDR3 is TGTGCCTGGCGGACAGGTCAGGGAAACACCATATATTTT. This sequence joins TRBV30 and TRBJ1-3, with 7 bases matching TRBD1. Germline V lookup: CDR1 GTSNPN, CDR2 SVGIG (reference sequence). Trimming at V came to 5 bases and at J to 4 bases, leaving 5 bases not matched to a gene. CDR3 size: 13 residues.

The chain recombines TRBV10-2 with TRBJ2-1, with D possibly TRBD2 on 5 matching bases. Germline V CDR1 and CDR2: WSHSY, SAAADI. V was cut by 8 bases and J by 8 bases, with 22 bases left in between. This CDR3 comprises 15 residues. CDR3 residues: CASLHTRASRDEQFF. CDR3 nucleotide sequence: TGCGCCAGCCTTCATACTAGGGCTAGTAGAGATGAGCAGTTCTTC.

The rearrangement links TRBV7-6 to TRBJ1-4; weak D call: TRBD1 (6 bases). Germline values: CDR1 SGHVS, CDR2 FNYEAQ. Trimming stripped 5 bases from V and 1 base from J, with 17 bases between. This CDR3 is 17 amino acids long. The CDR3 DNA follows: TGTGCCAGCAGCCGAAGAGTCCGGGACATAACTAATGAAAAACTGTTTTTT. Amino acid sequence: CASSRRVRDITNEKLFF.

The chain has TRBV19 and TRBJ1-1; D gene ambiguous. Between the trimmed V and J ends, which lost 5 bases and 2 bases, there was a span of 9 bases. The CDR3 has 13 residues. Germline CDR1 LNHDA, CDR2 SQIVND (reference sequence). The CDR3 sequence: CASSPFFNTEAFF. CDR3 coding DNA: TGTGCCAGTAGTCCCTTCTTCAACACTGAAGCTTTCTTT.

The V gene is TRBV6-5, the J gene TRBJ1-5; D gene ambiguous. Per the germline V gene, CDR1 is MNHEY and CDR2 is SVGAGI. The CDR3 sequence is 15 residues long. V was clipped by 6 bases and J by 6 bases, with 18 bases between them. The CDR3 loop reads CASSPWEGTTQPQHF. CDR3 in DNA: TGTGCCAGCAGCCCCTGGGAGGGAACTACTCAGCCCCAGCATTTT.

The chain uses TRBV9 and TRBJ1-2; D might be TRBD1 (6 bases). The CDR3 extends over 12 amino acids. Trimming removed 9 bases at V and 6 bases at J, with 15 bases between. Germline assignment: CDR1 SGDLS and CDR2 YYNGEE. This chain's CDR3 is CATKGVSDGYTF. CDR3 bases: TGTGCCACCAAGGGGGTGTCGGATGGCTACACCTTC.

V and J are TRBV4-2 and TRBJ2-1; 10 nucleotides align to TRBD2. Germline V gives CDR1 LGHNA, CDR2 YNFKEQ. The V gene end was trimmed by 4 bases and the J gene end by 8 bases; junction bases not matched to a gene: 11. The CDR3 is 16 residues long. This CDR3 is CASSPRAGGISDEQFF. The CDR3 DNA reads TGTGCCAGCAGCCCCAGAGCGGGAGGGATTTCAGATGAGCAGTTCTTC.

This chain uses TRBV19 with TRBJ2-7, with 8 bases fitting TRBD1. The V gene's germline CDR1 is LNHDA and CDR2 SQIVND (reference sequence). There are 13 residues in the CDR3. CDR3 in amino acids: CGSSGRGRREQYF. The CDR3 coding sequence is TGTGGAAGCTCGGGCAGGGGGCGTCGCGAGCAGTACTTC. Full variable domain (missing parts from reference TRBV19 and TRBJ2-7): DGGITQSPKYLFRKEGQNVTLSCEQNLNHDAMYWYRQDPGQGLRLIYYSQIVNDFQKGDIAEGYSVSREKKESFPLTVTSAQKNPTAFYLCGSSGRGRREQYFGPGTRLTVT.

The rearrangement links TRBV28 to TRBJ1-4, with TRBD1 as a possible D gene (5 bases). Germline assignment: CDR1 MDHEN and CDR2 SYDVKM. CDR3 length equals 15 residues. Trimming removed 7 bases from V and 8 bases from J, with 20 bases in between. The chain's CDR3 is CASNPGGRVDEKLFF. CDR3 DNA sequence: TGTGCCAGCAACCCGGGCGGCAGGGTGGACGAAAAACTGTTTTTT.

This chain uses TRBV5-1 with TRBJ2-7; TRBD2 matches 7 bases. J lost 0 bases, V lost 0 bases, and 9 bases had no gene match. The CDR3 consists of 17 residues. In germline, CDR1 is SGHRS, CDR2 YFSETQ. CDR3: CASSLAMGGLTSYEQYF. As DNA, the CDR3 is TGCGCCAGCAGCTTGGCCATGGGAGGGCTGACCTCCTACGAGCAGTACTTC.

The V and J genes are TRBV7-2 and TRBJ2-5; D gene uncertain. Looked up from germline, CDR1 is SGHTA and CDR2 is FQGNSA. V lost 5 bases, J lost 2 bases, and 9 bases lay in between. CDR3 length: 13 amino acids. Here the CDR3 DNA reads TGTGCCAGCAGCGCCGGGTCGCAAGAGACCCAGTACTTC. This translates into CASSAGSQETQYF. Full variable domain (remainder filled in from reference TRBV7-2 and TRBJ2-5): GAGVSQSPSNKVTEKGKDVELRCDPISGHTALYWYRQSLGQGLEFLIYFQGNSAPDKSGLPSDRFSAERTGGSVSTLTIQRTQQEDSAVYLCASSAGSQETQYFGPGTRLLVL.

This clone was seen only once. V usage is TRBV5-8 and J usage is TRBJ1-5; D gene ambiguous. The CDR3 covers 13 residues. The germline gives CDR1 SGHTS, CDR2 YDEGEE. The V end was cut by 4 bases, the J end by 6 bases, with 11 bases between. CDR3 nucleotide sequence: TGTGCCAGCAGCGCTCGTGCGCCTCAGCCCCAGCATTTT. This translates into CASSARAPQPQHF.

The V gene is TRBV27, the J gene TRBJ1-5; 7 positions match TRBD1. V was clipped by 2 bases and J by 4 bases; unmatched bases: 2. The CDR3 consists of 14 residues. Germline V gives CDR1 MNHEY, CDR2 SMNVEV (reference sequence). The CDR3 reads CASSLPGQNQPQHF. In nucleotides, the CDR3 is TGTGCCAGCAGTTTACCGGGACAGAATCAGCCCCAGCATTTT.

The chain couples TRBV6-5 to TRBJ2-7; possible D gene TRBD1, 5 bases. V was trimmed by 6 bases and J by 0 bases, leaving 15 bases between them. CDR1 is MNHEY and CDR2 is SVGAGI in the germline V gene. This CDR3 has 15 residues. The CDR3 reads CASRGEPANSYEQYF. CDR3 DNA sequence: TGTGCCAGCAGAGGGGAACCGGCAAACTCCTACGAGCAGTACTTC.

The V and J genes are TRBV3-1 (or the pseudogene TRBV3-2) and TRBJ2-3; 9 nucleotides align to TRBD2. The length of the CDR3 is 14 residues. Trimming at V came to 4 bases and at J to 5 bases, leaving 4 bases not matched to a gene. The germline gives CDR1 LGHDT, CDR2 YNNKEL (reference sequence). The DNA of the CDR3 is TGTGCCAGCAGCCTGACTAGCGGAGGAGATACGCAGTATTTT. This gives the protein CASSLTSGGDTQYF.

V is TRBV21-1 and J is TRBJ2-3; the listed D gene, TRBD1, was not tested against the DNA. TRBV21-1 is a pseudogene segment. CDR3 length: 16 residues. CDR3 sequence: CASSYRDRGNTDTQYF. CDR3 nucleotide sequence: TGTGCCAGCAGCTACCGGGACAGGGGGAACACAGATACGCAGTATTTT.

A single count supports this clone. The chain has TRBV5-5 and TRBJ1-4; D ambiguous. V was pared by 2 bases and J by 8 bases, with 13 bases between. The CDR3 consists of 14 residues. Germline assignment: CDR1 SGHKS and CDR2 YYEKEE (reference sequence). The CDR3 coding sequence is TGTGCCAGCAGCTTTGTGCAGGTGGCCGAAAAACTGTTTTTT. Translated, it gives CASSFVQVAEKLFF. Supplemented by reference TRBV5-5 and TRBJ1-4, the full variable domain reads DAGVTQSPTHLIKTRGQQVTLRCSPISGHKSVSWYQQVLGQGPQFIFQYYEKEERGRGNFPDRFSARQFPNYSSELNVNALLLGDSALYLCASSFVQVAEKLFFGSGTQLSVL.

The J gene is TRBJ1-5, the V gene TRBV5-8; 7 bases line up with TRBD1. The CDR3 is 14 residues long. CDR1 and CDR2 (germline): SGHTS, YDEGEE. Trimming removed 3 bases from V and 3 bases from J; junction bases left unmatched: 3. CDR3 sequence (DNA): TGTGCCAGCAGCTGGGACAGTCTCAATCAGCCCCAGCATTTT. Its translation: CASSWDSLNQPQHF.

In its sample, this clone was seen once. V and J are TRBV15 and TRBJ2-7, with 8 nucleotides matching TRBD1. Losses at the gene ends were 4 bases for V and 4 bases for J; bases not matched to a gene: 9. The CDR3 is made up of 15 amino acids. Per the germline V gene, CDR1 is LNHNV and CDR2 is YYDKDF (reference sequence). For the CDR3, the DNA is TGTGCCACCAGCAAGGACAGGGTCCTCCTATACGAGCAGTACTTC. This gives the protein CATSKDRVLLYEQYF.